Listed below are T cell receptor beta chains from one sample, sequenced in a study of T-cell reconstitution after alpha-beta-depleted transplantation in children. TCRdb re-called the PCR reads with MiXCR, one entry per CDR3 protein. The sample has approximately 430,000 distinct CDR3 sequences; roughly 15% are singletons. Sequences were derived from PBMCs, mostly from graft donor cells, sampled 360 days after TCRalphabeta/CD19-depleted stem cell transplant. These receptors were obtained from a boy in the first two years of life who had a stem cell transplant for Wiskott-Aldrich syndrome, so the T cells may come from the graft donor. Each CDR3 is given with its conserved first and last residue. A D gene is named only where the DNA matches it firmly. Size is stated for part of the rows, as once, few or many counts, or as a class when the clone is expanded.

d_gene | j_gene | len | v_gene | abundance | CDR3aa | CDR3nt
TRBD1 | TRBJ2-1 | 11 | TRBV6-5 | . | CASRYRGEQFF | TGTGCCAGCAGGTACAGGGGTGAGCAGTTCTTC
. | TRBJ2-3 | 16 | TRBV12-3/TRBV12-4 | . | CASSSWPGPRGDTQYF | TGTGCCAGCAGTTCTTGGCCAGGACCTAGGGGGGATACGCAGTATTTT
. | TRBJ2-2 | 13 | TRBV5-1 | many | CASSLGATGELFF | TGCGCCAGCAGCTTAGGGGCAACCGGGGAGCTGTTTTTT
. | TRBJ1-1 | 14 | TRBV11-2 | . | CASSTGPRNTEAFF | TGTGCCAGCAGTACAGGACCGAGGAACACTGAAGCTTTCTTT
. | TRBJ1-2 | 16 | TRBV5-6 | many | CASSSLVRVWDYGYTF | TGTGCCAGCAGCTCCCTTGTTAGGGTGTGGGACTATGGCTACACCTTC
. | TRBJ1-4 | 14 | TRBV29-1 | . | CSVEQGMGDEKLFF | TGCAGCGTTGAGCAGGGGATGGGGGATGAAAAACTGTTTTTT
. | TRBJ2-7 | 11 | TRBV29-1 | few | CSVRGSYEQYF | TGCAGCGTACGGGGGTCCTACGAGCAGTACTTC
. | TRBJ1-2 | 13 | TRBV7-8 | few | CASSPGTPVGYTF | TGTGCCAGCAGCCCAGGGACACCCGTGGGCTACACCTTC
TRBD1 | TRBJ2-4 | 15 | TRBV15 | few | CATSSTGTGSYIQYF | TGTGCCACCAGCAGCACAGGGACAGGGAGTTACATTCAGTACTTC
. | TRBJ1-5 | 14 | TRBV5-1 | . | CASSPRPGNQPQHF | TGCGCCAGCAGCCCGCGACCGGGTAATCAGCCCCAGCATTTT
. | TRBJ2-7 | 12 | TRBV28 | . | CASSSHGYEQYF | TGTGCCAGCAGCTCCCACGGCTACGAGCAGTACTTC
. | TRBJ2-7 | 12 | TRBV6-2/TRBV6-3 | . | CASSYSRVEQYF | TGTGCCAGCAGTTACTCAAGGGTCGAGCAGTACTTC
. | TRBJ2-7 | 15 | TRBV12-3/TRBV12-4 | . | CASSPIGTPSYEQYF | TGTGCCAGCAGTCCCATCGGGACACCTTCCTACGAGCAGTACTTC
. | TRBJ2-3 | 14 | TRBV5-1 | . | CASSLSFSTDTQYF | TGCGCCAGCAGCTTGTCGTTCAGCACAGATACGCAGTATTTT
. | TRBJ1-2 | 14 | TRBV5-1 | few | CASSLVEPNYGYTF | TGCGCCAGCAGCTTGGTAGAGCCTAACTATGGCTACACCTTC
. | TRBJ2-7 | 15 | TRBV15 | . | CATSRDYGAEREQYF | TGTGCCACCAGCAGAGATTACGGGGCTGAACGGGAGCAGTACTTC
TRBD1 | TRBJ2-7 | 15 | TRBV12-3/TRBV12-4 | many | CASSHTGGFLYEQYF | TGTGCCAGCAGTCACACAGGGGGTTTCCTCTACGAGCAGTACTTC
. | TRBJ1-1 | 16 | TRBV5-1 | few | CASSLDEGRVNTEAFF | TGCGCCAGCAGCTTGGATGAAGGACGCGTGAACACTGAAGCTTTCTTT
. | TRBJ2-1 | 13 | TRBV20-1 | many | CSARGQSYNEQFF | TGCAGTGCTAGAGGGCAGAGCTACAATGAGCAGTTCTTC
TRBD1 | TRBJ2-4 | 17 | TRBV6-5 | . | CASSYSKGAAAKNIQYF | TGTGCCAGCAGTTACTCGAAGGGGGCCGCGGCCAAAAACATTCAGTACTTC
. | TRBJ2-2 | 15 | TRBV5-6 | . | CASSSQTGNTGELFF | TGTGCCAGCAGCTCCCAGACAGGGAACACCGGGGAGCTGTTTTTT
. | TRBJ2-5 | 12 | TRBV3-1 | many | CASSQVRETQYF | TGTGCCAGCAGCCAAGTTCGAGAGACCCAGTACTTC
. | TRBJ2-3 | 14 | TRBV6-1 | few | CASRTGRLTDTQYF | TGTGCCAGCAGAACGGGACGGTTAACAGATACGCAGTATTTT